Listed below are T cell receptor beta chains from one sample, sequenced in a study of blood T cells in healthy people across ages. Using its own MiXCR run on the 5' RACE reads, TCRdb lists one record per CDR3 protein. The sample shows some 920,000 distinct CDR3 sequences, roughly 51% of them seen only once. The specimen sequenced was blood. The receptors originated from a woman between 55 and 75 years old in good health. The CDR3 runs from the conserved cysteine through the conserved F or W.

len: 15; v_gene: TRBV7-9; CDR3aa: CASSPSFHSSDTQYF
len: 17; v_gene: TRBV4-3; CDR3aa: CASSPARGGGQVYEQYF
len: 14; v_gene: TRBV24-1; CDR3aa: CATSNPPGYNEQFF
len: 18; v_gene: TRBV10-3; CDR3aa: CAISESTAGTRGPETQYF
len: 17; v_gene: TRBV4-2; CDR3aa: CASSQVVGTSGSNTQYF
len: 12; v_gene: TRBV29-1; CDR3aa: CSVRPRADTQYF
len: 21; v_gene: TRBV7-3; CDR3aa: CASSLKFGGATGLESSYEQYF
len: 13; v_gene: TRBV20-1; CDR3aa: CSASGTRTYEQYF
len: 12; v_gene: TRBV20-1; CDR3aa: CSARTDREKLFF
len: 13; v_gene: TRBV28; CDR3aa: CASSLGREGTQYF
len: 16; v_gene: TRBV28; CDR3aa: CASSLLLTGTNSPLHF
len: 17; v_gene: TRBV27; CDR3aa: CASSLSAWTGYTGEQYF
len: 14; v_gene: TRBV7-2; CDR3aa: CASSFGRDRTEQYF
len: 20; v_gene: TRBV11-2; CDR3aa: CASSLVFPIAGGGFNYEQYF
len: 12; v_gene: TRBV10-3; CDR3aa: CAISKGGDEQYF
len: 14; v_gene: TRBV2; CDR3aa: CASSDAGRWETQYF